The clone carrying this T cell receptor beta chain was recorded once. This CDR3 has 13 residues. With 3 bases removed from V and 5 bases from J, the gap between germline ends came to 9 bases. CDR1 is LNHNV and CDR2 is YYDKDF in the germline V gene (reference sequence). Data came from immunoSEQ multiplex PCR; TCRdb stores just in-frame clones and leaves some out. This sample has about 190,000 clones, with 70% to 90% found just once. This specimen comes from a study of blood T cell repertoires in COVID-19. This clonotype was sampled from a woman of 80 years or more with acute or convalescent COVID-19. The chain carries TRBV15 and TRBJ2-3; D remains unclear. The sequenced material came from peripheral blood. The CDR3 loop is CATSSRRLDTQYF. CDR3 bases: TGTGCCACCAGCAGTCGCAGACTAGATACGCAGTATTTT.